This T cell receptor (beta chain) derives from a study of long-term antiretroviral therapy in people with HIV. The study, taken as a whole, reports: In the period from the mid-2000s to the late 2010s, blood was collected, possibly under older ART regimens.

With survey level as its setting, the immunoSEQ assay was v3.0. For each individual sample, sequencing targeted 40,000-50,000 T-cell genomes. Repertoires were generated with immunoSEQ multiplex PCR, while TCRdb's copy carries only in-frame clones and drops some. Of some 30,000 clones detected, roughly 85% appear once; the ten largest clones hold approximately 4.7%. V shed 4 bases and J shed 5 bases, with 18 bases lying between them. The CDR3 spans 15 residues. The germline CDR1 and CDR2 sequences are SGDLS and YYNGEE. Per individual, the PBMC samples numbered at least one pre-ART and at least two post-ART. The study used samples holding about 0.9-10 million cryopreserved PBMC before DNA extraction. On this clone itself: The antigen remains undetermined.

The rearrangement links TRBV9 to TRBJ1-1; TRBD1 might be the D (6 bases). The sample in question was unsorted PBMCs, obtained approximately 3.3 years after starting antiretroviral therapy. The TCR sequence derives from a man between 18 and 35 years old with HIV. Here the CDR3 reads CASSPPQGRGTEAFF. The CDR3 DNA sequence: TGTGCCAGCAGCCCGCCACAGGGAAGAGGAACTGAAGCTTTCTTT.